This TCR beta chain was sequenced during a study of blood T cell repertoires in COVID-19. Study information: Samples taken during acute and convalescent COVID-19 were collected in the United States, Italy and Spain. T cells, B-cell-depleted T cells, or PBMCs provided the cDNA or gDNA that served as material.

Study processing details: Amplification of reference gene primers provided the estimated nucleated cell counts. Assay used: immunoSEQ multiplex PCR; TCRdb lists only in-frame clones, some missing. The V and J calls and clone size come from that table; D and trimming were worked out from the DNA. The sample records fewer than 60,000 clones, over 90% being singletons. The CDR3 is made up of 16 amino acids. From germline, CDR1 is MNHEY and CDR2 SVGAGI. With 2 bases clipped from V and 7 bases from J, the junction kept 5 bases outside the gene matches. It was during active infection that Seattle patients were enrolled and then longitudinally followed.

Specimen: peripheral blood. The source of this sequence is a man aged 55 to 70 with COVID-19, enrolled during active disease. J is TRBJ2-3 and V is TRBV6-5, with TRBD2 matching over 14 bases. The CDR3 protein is CASSYAGTSGGYTQYF. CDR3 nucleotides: TGTGCCAGCAGTTACGCAGGGACTAGCGGGGGCTATACGCAGTATTTT.